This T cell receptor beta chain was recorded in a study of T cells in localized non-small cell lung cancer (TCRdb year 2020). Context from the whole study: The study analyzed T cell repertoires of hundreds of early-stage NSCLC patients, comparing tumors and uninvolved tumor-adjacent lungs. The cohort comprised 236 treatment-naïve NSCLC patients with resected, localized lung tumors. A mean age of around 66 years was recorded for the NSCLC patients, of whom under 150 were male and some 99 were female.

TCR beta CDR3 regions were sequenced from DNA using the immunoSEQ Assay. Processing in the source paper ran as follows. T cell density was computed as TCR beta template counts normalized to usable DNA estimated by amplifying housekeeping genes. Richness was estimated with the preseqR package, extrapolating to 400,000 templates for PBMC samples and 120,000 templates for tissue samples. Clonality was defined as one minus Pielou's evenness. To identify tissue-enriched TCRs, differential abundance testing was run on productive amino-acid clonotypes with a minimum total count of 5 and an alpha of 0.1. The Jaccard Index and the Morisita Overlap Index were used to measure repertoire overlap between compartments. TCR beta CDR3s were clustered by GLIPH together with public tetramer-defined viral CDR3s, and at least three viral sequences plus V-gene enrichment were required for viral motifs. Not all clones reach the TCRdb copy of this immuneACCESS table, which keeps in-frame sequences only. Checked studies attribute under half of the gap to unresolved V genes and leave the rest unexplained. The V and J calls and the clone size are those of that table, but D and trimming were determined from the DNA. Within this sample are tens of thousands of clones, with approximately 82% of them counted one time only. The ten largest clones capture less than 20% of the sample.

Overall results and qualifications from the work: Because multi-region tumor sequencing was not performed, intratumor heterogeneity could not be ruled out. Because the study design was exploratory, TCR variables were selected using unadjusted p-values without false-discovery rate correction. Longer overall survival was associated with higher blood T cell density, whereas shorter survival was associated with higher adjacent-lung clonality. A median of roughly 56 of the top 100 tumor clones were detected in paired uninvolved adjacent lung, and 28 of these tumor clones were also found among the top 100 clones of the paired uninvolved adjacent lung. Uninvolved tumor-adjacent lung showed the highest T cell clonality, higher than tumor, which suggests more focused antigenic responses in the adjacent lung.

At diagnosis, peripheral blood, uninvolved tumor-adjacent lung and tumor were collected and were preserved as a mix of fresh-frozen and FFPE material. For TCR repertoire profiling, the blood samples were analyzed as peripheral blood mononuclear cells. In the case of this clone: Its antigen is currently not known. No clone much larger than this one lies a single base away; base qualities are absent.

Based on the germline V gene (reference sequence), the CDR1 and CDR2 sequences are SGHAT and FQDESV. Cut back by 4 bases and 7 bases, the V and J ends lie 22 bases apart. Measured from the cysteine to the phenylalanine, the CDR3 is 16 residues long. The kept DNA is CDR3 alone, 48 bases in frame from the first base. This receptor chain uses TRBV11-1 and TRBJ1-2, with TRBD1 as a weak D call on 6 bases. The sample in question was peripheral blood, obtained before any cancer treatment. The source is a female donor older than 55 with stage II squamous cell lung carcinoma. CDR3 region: CASSSRGTTGPGGYTF. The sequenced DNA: TGTGCCAGCAGCTCGCGGGGGACCACAGGGCCGGGTGGCTACACCTTC. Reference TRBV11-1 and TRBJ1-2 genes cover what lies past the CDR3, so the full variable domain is EAEVAQSPRYKITEKSQAVAFWCDPISGHATLYWYRQILGQGPELLVQFQDESVVDDSQLPKDRFSAERLKGVDSTLKIQPAELGDSAMYLCASSSRGTTGPGGYTFGSGTRLTVV.